Below, 9 T cell receptor beta chains from the same sample are listed, as sequenced in a study of blood T cell repertoires in COVID-19. The data were produced by immunoSEQ multiplex PCR, yet TCRdb's version contains in-frame clones alone and is incomplete. The repertoire has 200,000 or so clones, less than 90% of them found once; the top ten carry roughly 2%. The sequenced sample was peripheral blood. The receptor source for this set is a man in his 70s with active or convalescent COVID-19.

This sequence joins TRBV12-3 or TRBV12-4 and TRBJ2-1; unclear D gene. This CDR3 has 12 amino acids. The V end lost 5 bases, the J end lost 10 bases, and 12 bases lay between the germline ends. CDR3 DNA: TGTGCCAGCAGTCCCGAGAGCTGGGAGCAGTTCTTC. Amino acids: CASSPESWEQFF.

The chain combines TRBV18 with TRBJ2-3, with 7 bases matching TRBD1. CDR1 is KGHSH, CDR2 LQKENI, per germline. This CDR3 is 15 amino acids long. V lost 3 bases, J lost 0 bases, and 3 bases stayed unmatched. The CDR3 sequence: CASSPLTGSTDTQYF. For the CDR3, the DNA is TGTGCCAGCTCACCGTTGACAGGGAGCACAGATACGCAGTATTTT.

V is TRBV19 and J is TRBJ2-5, with 8 bases aligning to TRBD2. The CDR3 has 15 amino acids. J gave up 4 bases and V 5 bases, and 9 bases lay outside the gene matches. Germline values: CDR1 LNHDA, CDR2 SQIVND (reference sequence). The CDR3 region is CASSLPAGVGETQYF. The CDR3 nucleotides read TGTGCCAGTAGTCTCCCAGCGGGAGTGGGAGAGACCCAGTACTTC.

The chain combines TRBV18 with TRBJ2-1; the match to TRBD1 covers 8 bases. This CDR3 contains 14 residues. Germline values: CDR1 KGHSH, CDR2 LQKENI. V gave up 3 bases and J gave up 7 bases; unmatched junction bases: 5. CDR3 in amino acids: CASSPRQGRNEQFF. CDR3 coding DNA: TGTGCCAGCTCACCCAGACAGGGGAGAAATGAGCAGTTCTTC.

This chain links TRBV7-9 with TRBJ2-3; 7 nucleotides line up with TRBD2. The CDR3 consists of 15 residues. V gave up 4 bases and J gave up 3 bases; unmatched junction bases: 7. CDR1 is SEHNR and CDR2 is FQNEAQ in the germline V gene (reference sequence). The CDR3, as DNA: TGTGCCAGCAGCTCCCGACTAGCAAATACAGATACGCAGTATTTT. Translation gives CASSSRLANTDTQYF. The full variable domain, its missing parts supplied by reference TRBV7-9 and TRBJ2-3, is DTGVSQNPRHKITKRGQNVTFRCDPISEHNRLYWYRQTLGQGPEFLTYFQNEAQLEKSRLLSDRFSAERPKGSFSTLEIQRTEQGDSAMYLCASSSRLANTDTQYFGPGTRLTVL.

The chain employs TRBV29-1 and TRBJ2-7; a weak D match, TRBD1 (5 bases). The V gene lost 3 bases and the J gene lost 5 bases, with 26 bases spanning the gap. The CDR3 is 17 residues long. The germline V gene encodes CDR1 SQVTM and CDR2 ANQGSEA. The CDR3 DNA reads as TGCAGCGTTGACCGACAGCCGGCGGTGATCAGTCCCCACGAGCAGTACTTC. Translated, it gives CSVDRQPAVISPHEQYF.

The sample holds one count of this clone. The chain recombines TRBV24-1 with TRBJ2-5, with TRBD1 matching 9 bases. Losses at the gene ends were 2 bases for V and 5 bases for J; bases not matched to a gene: 5. The germline V gene has CDR1 KGHDR and CDR2 SFDVKD. CDR3 length equals 15 residues. CDR3 coding DNA: TGTGCCACCAGTGATTGGGGACAGGGCTTGGAGACCCAGTACTTC. Residues: CATSDWGQGLETQYF.

This clone has only one observation. This rearrangement joins TRBV18 to TRBJ2-3, with D possibly being TRBD2 (5 bases). Trimming took 5 bases from V and 0 from J, leaving 15 bases between them. The CDR3 contains 16 residues. Germline-derived CDR1 and CDR2 are KGHSH and LQKENI. The CDR3 reads CASSTRSGGSTDTQYF. The CDR3 bases are TGTGCCAGCTCAACTCGGAGCGGAGGTAGCACAGATACGCAGTATTTT.

The chain uses TRBV27 and TRBJ1-2, with D possibly TRBD1 on 6 matching bases. The CDR3 runs to 16 residues. Germline V gene data show CDR1 as MNHEY and CDR2 as SMNVEV (reference sequence). Trimming took off 5 bases at V and 4 bases at J, with 20 bases between the two ends. CDR3 coding DNA: TGTGCCAGCAGTAGCCCCAGTGGGGGGGCGGGCTATGGCTACACCTTC. This sequence encodes CASSSPSGGAGYGYTF.